The 28 T cell receptor beta chains given below trace back to one sample, sequenced in a study of blood T cells in healthy people across ages (dated by TCRdb to the mid-2010s). Libraries were prepared through 5' RACE. TCRdb shows the sequencer as Illumina HiSeq 2500. The second PCR ran for roughly 7 to 11 cycles and used a J-beta primer mix along with a sample-barcoded 5' primer. In-frame beta chains were kept once TCRdb had trimmed the public reads at Q25 with fastp and called clones with MiXCR. CDR3 protein sequences are deduplicated, and each keeps its most common genes and DNA. The sample data list more than 900,000 distinct CDR3 sequences, and about 29% of these were observed just once. The ten largest make up roughly a tenth of the sample. This sample also appeared in a second study, on T cells of mothers and their children.

Material: blood. The receptor source for this set is a woman aged 40 to 55 in good health.

The gene calls are TRBV30 and TRBJ1-1; 7 bases are shared with TRBD1. After removal of 0 bases from V and 0 bases from J, the junction contained 4 bases not matched to a gene. The CDR3 runs 15 residues. Germline CDR1 reads GTSNPN; CDR2 reads SVGIG (reference sequence). The CDR3 loop reads CAWSVGRGMNTEAFF. The CDR3 bases are TGTGCCTGGAGTGTGGGCAGGGGGATGAACACTGAAGCTTTCTTT.

This clonotype was seen many times. The chain employs TRBV12-3 or TRBV12-4 and TRBJ1-5; unclear D gene. This CDR3 spans 15 amino acids. V was clipped by 6 bases and J by 7 bases, with 19 bases between them. This chain's CDR3 is CASSSGSRQLQPQHF. CDR3 coding DNA: TGTGCCAGCAGCTCCGGGTCACGCCAGTTGCAGCCCCAGCATTTT.

This clonotype was recorded many times. DNA of the CDR3: TGTGCCAGCAGTTTCGGGAATAACTACGAGCAGTACTTC. It codes for CASSFGNNYEQYF. This chain joins TRBV12-3 or TRBV12-4 and TRBJ2-7; TRBD2 might be the D (5 bases). The CDR3 sequence is 13 residues long. The V end lost 3 bases, the J end lost 3 bases, and 9 bases lay between the germline ends.

The chain employs TRBV20-1 and TRBJ2-7; no firm D call. V was pared by 3 bases and J by 5 bases, with 11 bases between. Germline loops: CDR1 DFQATT, CDR2 SNEGSKA (reference sequence). This CDR3 region has 12 residues. CDR3 nucleotide sequence: TGCAGTGCTAGGGACGGGCTACACGAGCAGTACTTC. Translated: CSARDGLHEQYF.

Comments on this clonotype: A read error may be the cause here, since a much bigger clone is one base away. The V gene is TRBV6-6, the J gene TRBJ2-4; D may be TRBD2 (5 bases). Per germline, CDR1 MNHNY and CDR2 SVGAGI (reference sequence). The CDR3 is made up of 15 amino acids. CDR3 residues: CASSQGSLAKNVQYF. The DNA of the CDR3 is TGTGCCAGCAGCCAAGGGTCCCTAGCCAAAAACGTTCAGTACTTC.

J is TRBJ1-1 and V is TRBV19; TRBD1 might be the D (5 bases). CDR1 LNHDA and CDR2 SQIVND come from the germline V gene (reference sequence). The CDR3 extends over 15 amino acids. V gave up 4 bases and J gave up 0 bases, with 12 bases separating them. CDR3 nucleotides: TGTGCCAGTAGTAATCTGGGACGGTTGAACACTGAAGCTTTCTTT. Protein sequence: CASSNLGRLNTEAFF.

J is TRBJ2-7 and V is TRBV18, with 8 bases identical to TRBD1. The CDR3 is 15 residues long. CDR1 and CDR2 (germline): KGHSH, LQKENI. Trimming cost V 2 bases and J 8 bases; bases outside gene matches: 11. Here the CDR3 reads CASSPGFLDRVQQYF. The DNA for the CDR3 is TGTGCCAGCTCACCAGGGTTTTTGGACAGGGTTCAGCAGTACTTC.

The rearrangement uses TRBV29-1 and TRBJ1-1; unclear D gene. CDR1 is SQVTM, CDR2 ANQGSEA, per germline. Trimming took off 1 base at V and 11 bases at J, with 11 bases between the two ends. The length of the CDR3 is 11 residues. Written as DNA, the CDR3 is TGCAGCGTTGAAGTTTCCGGGAATGCTTTCTTT. Translation: CSVEVSGNAFF.

The chain couples TRBV7-9 to TRBJ2-7, with 8 bases matching TRBD2. This CDR3 has 15 residues. V gave up 5 bases and J gave up 6 bases; unmatched junction bases: 12. The germline CDR1 and CDR2 sequences are SEHNR and FQNEAQ (reference sequence). The CDR3 sequence is CASSPLGGAGFEQYF. DNA of the CDR3: TGTGCCAGCAGCCCTCTCGGGGGGGCAGGTTTCGAGCAGTACTTC.

The table lists this clonotype with a count of one. A clone one base away is much larger, so this may be a read error. The chain recombines TRBV5-1 with TRBJ2-7, with a possible D match to TRBD1 (6 bases). V lost 9 bases to trimming and J lost 2 bases, with 15 bases between them. The germline gives CDR1 SGHRS, CDR2 YFSETQ. This CDR3 spans 13 amino acids. CDR3 nucleotides: TGCGCCACCAATGGACAGAACCCCTACGAGCAGTACTTC. This codes for CATNGQNPYEQYF.

This clonotype has ten or more counts. Written as DNA, the CDR3 is TGCAGTCAATTAGACAGGGTAAATGAAAAACTGTTTTTT. Residues: CSQLDRVNEKLFF. The rearrangement joins TRBV20-1 to TRBJ1-4, with 7 bases lining up with TRBD1. Trimming took 8 bases from V and 5 from J; bases not matched to a gene: 8. The CDR3 loop spans 13 amino acids. CDR1 is DFQATT and CDR2 is SNEGSKA in the germline V gene (reference sequence).

The chain links TRBV6-5 to TRBJ1-1; D ambiguous. Germline lookup yields CDR1 MNHEY and CDR2 SVGAGI. CDR3 length: 10 residues. Trimming removed 6 bases at V and 11 bases at J, with 10 bases between. CDR3 region: CASRGTRAFF. DNA of the CDR3: TGTGCCAGCAGGGGAACTCGGGCTTTCTTT.

This clonotype was observed a few times. CDR3 DNA: TGTGCCAGCAGCCAAGGCGTGAGGACGGGTTCACCCCTCCACTTT. This translates into CASSQGVRTGSPLHF. The V gene is TRBV14, the J gene TRBJ1-6; D unclear. The V gene lost 1 base and the J gene lost 9 bases, with 13 bases spanning the gap. This CDR3 is built from 15 residues. In germline, CDR1 is SGHDN, CDR2 FVKESK.

This chain links TRBV4-3 with TRBJ1-5; D is undetermined. V was pared by 4 bases and J by 7 bases, with 14 bases between. The CDR3 spans 14 residues. Germline loops: CDR1 LGHNA, CDR2 YSLEER. CDR3 nucleotides: TGCGCCAGCAGCCTCCGCCGAGGTGGACAGCCCCAGCATTTT. It is translated as CASSLRRGGQPQHF.

The sample holds a few counts of this clonotype. This chain joins TRBV6-6 and TRBJ1-1; D is ambiguous. There are 11 residues in the CDR3. V was cut by 7 bases and J by 0 bases, with 3 bases left in between. CDR1 and CDR2 from the germline V gene are MNHNY and SVGAGI (reference sequence). The CDR3 region is CASTVNTEAFF. In DNA, the CDR3 is TGTGCCAGCACGGTGAACACTGAAGCTTTCTTT.

This clonotype is a singleton in its sample. A read error may produce the germline difference seen at one junction end. V usage is TRBV20-1 and J usage is TRBJ2-4; TRBD2 might be the D (6 bases). This CDR3 spans 12 amino acids. The germline CDR1 and CDR2 sequences are DFQATT and SNEGSKA (reference sequence). CDR3 in DNA: TGTACTCCCAGGGACTCCTCCGGTGAGCAGTACTTC. It translates to CTPRDSSGEQYF.

The chain is built from TRBV5-1 and TRBJ2-1, with unresolved D. CDR1 is SGHRS and CDR2 is YFSETQ in the germline V gene. The V end lost 0 bases, the J end lost 12 bases, and 7 bases lay between the germline ends. The CDR3 covers 11 residues. CDR3 region: CASSLVERQFF. CDR3 coding DNA: TGCGCCAGCAGCTTGGTGGAGAGGCAGTTCTTC.

This clonotype has a handful of counts. CDR3 amino acids: CSARAINRAASTDTQYF. Written as DNA, the CDR3 is TGCAGTGCTAGAGCCATAAATCGGGCAGCTAGCACAGATACGCAGTATTTT. The chain carries TRBV20-1 and TRBJ2-3, with D unclear. CDR3 length: 17 amino acids. V was cut by 1 base and J by 0 bases, with 17 bases left in between. Germline V gene sequence: CDR1 DFQATT, CDR2 SNEGSKA (reference sequence).

This clonotype was seen at least ten times. V is TRBV28 and J is TRBJ2-7; D is perhaps TRBD1 (6 bases). V was cut by 1 base and J by 2 bases, with 12 bases left in between. Germline values: CDR1 MDHEN, CDR2 SYDVKM. This CDR3 is built from 15 residues. CDR3 nucleotides: TGTGCCAGCAGTTTATTCAGGGGAGAGGCCTACGAGCAGTACTTC. Amino acid sequence: CASSLFRGEAYEQYF.

This clonotype occurred a few times. An end of the junction differs from the germline gene, which may be a read error. J is TRBJ2-1 and V is TRBV7-7; D remains unclear. This CDR3 spans 20 amino acids. Germline V lookup: CDR1 SSHAT, CDR2 FNYEAQ (reference sequence). CDR3 DNA: TGTGCTAGCAGCTTAGAGGCCCTTAGTGCCCAGTCCTACTCCTACAATGAGCAGTTCTTC. Encoded protein: CASSLEALSAQSYSYNEQFF.

The table lists this clonotype with a few counts. The chain carries TRBV18 and TRBJ2-1; 15 bases are shared with TRBD2. Germline CDR1 reads KGHSH; CDR2 reads LQKENI. The CDR3 runs to 19 residues. J gave up 7 bases and V 1 base, and 11 bases lay outside the gene matches. The CDR3 reads CASSPQGLAGGRFPNEQFF. In DNA, the CDR3 is TGTGCCAGCTCACCACAGGGACTAGCGGGGGGCAGGTTCCCAAATGAGCAGTTCTTC.

A remark on this clonotype: Since a much larger clone is just one base distant, this may be a read error. Since no conserved phenylalanine or tryptophan closes the CDR3, a read error is the likely cause. The chain employs TRBV7-2 and TRBJ1-4; D gene ambiguous. With 1 base removed from V and 3 bases from J, the gap between germline ends came to 9 bases. The CDR3 spans 15 residues. From germline, CDR1 is SGHTA and CDR2 FQGNSA. The CDR3 loop reads CASSLVVSPNEKLFV. In DNA, the CDR3 is TGTGCCAGCAGCTTAGTAGTCAGCCCTAATGAAAAACTGTTTGTT.

Note on this clonotype: This may arise from a read error, as a much more abundant clone is one base away. This chain joins TRBV6-5 and TRBJ2-4; weak D call: TRBD1 (6 bases). The J call may be faulty, since TRBJ2-7 better matches the DNA end. The CDR3 spans 14 residues. Per the germline V gene, CDR1 is MNHEY and CDR2 is SVGAGI. The CDR3 here is CASSYGGGPYEQYF. CDR3 DNA: TGTGCCAGCAGTTACGGGGGCGGTCCCTACGAGCAGTACTTC.

The chain links TRBV7-2 to TRBJ2-7; D not resolved. The J call may be faulty, since TRBJ2-5 better matches the DNA end. In germline, CDR1 is SGHTA, CDR2 FQGNSA. The CDR3 has 16 amino acids. The CDR3: CASSLGRSTRWETQYF. The CDR3 region has the DNA TGTGCCAGCAGCTTAGGACGGTCCACCAGATGGGAGACCCAGTACTTC.

This clonotype appeared a few times. This sequence joins TRBV11-2 and TRBJ1-1, with 10 positions matching TRBD1. The V segment lost 6 bases and the J segment 6 bases; nucleotides outside the gene matches: 7. Per the germline V gene, CDR1 is SGHAT and CDR2 is FQNNGV. The CDR3 length is 14 residues. CDR3 sequence: CASSSPGQGPEAFF. Written as DNA, the CDR3 is TGTGCCAGCAGTTCCCCGGGACAGGGGCCTGAAGCTTTCTTT.

This clonotype was observed a few times. The chain uses TRBV5-5 and TRBJ1-5; 7 bases map to TRBD1. In germline, CDR1 is SGHKS, CDR2 YYEKEE (reference sequence). This CDR3 has 15 residues. Trimming took 0 bases from V and 6 from J; bases not matched to a gene: 6. Written as DNA, the CDR3 is TGTGCCAGCAGCTTGGGGGACAGCCCCAGTCAGCCCCAGCATTTT. It yields the protein CASSLGDSPSQPQHF.

The chain combines TRBV6-5 with TRBJ1-6; 8 bases align to TRBD1. The CDR3 extends over 17 amino acids. Trimming took 4 bases from V and 9 from J; bases not matched to a gene: 14. CDR1 and CDR2 (germline): MNHEY, SVGAGI. The CDR3 DNA reads as TGTGCCAGCAGTTCCACCTTAAGGCAGGGGGCACGTTCACCCCTCCACTTT. Translating gives CASSSTLRQGARSPLHF.

The chain is built from TRBV7-2 and TRBJ2-7; 13 nucleotides agree with TRBD2. V trimming: 8 bases; J trimming: 3 bases; junction bases outside the gene matches: 10. From germline, CDR1 is SGHTA and CDR2 FQGNSA. The CDR3 contains 16 residues. In nucleotides, the CDR3 is TGTGCCAGCGGCCTGGGGACTAGCGGGGCACTCTACGAGCAGTACTTC. Residues: CASGLGTSGALYEQYF.